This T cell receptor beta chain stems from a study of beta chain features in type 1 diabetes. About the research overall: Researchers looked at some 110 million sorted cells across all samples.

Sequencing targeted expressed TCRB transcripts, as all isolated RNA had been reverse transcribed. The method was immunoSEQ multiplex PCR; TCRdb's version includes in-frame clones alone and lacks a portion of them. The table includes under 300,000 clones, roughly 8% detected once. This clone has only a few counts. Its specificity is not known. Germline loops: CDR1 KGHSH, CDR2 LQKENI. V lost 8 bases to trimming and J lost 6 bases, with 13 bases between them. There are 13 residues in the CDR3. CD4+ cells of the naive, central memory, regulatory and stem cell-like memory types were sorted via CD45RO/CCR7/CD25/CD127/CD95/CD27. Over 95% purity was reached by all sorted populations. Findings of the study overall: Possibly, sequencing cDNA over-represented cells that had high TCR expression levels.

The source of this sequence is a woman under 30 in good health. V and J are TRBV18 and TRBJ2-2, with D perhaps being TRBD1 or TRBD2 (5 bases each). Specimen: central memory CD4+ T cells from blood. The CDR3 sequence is CASQGTSAGELFF. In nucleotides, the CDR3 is TGTGCCAGCCAAGGGACGTCAGCCGGGGAGCTGTTTTTT.